A single sample gave rise to the 21 T cell receptor beta chains below, sequenced in a study of human T cells and chemical hapten exposure (dated by TCRdb to the early 2020s). Reading the label with the study, this specimen's time point is: pre-sensitization, week 0. The treatment or condition tag for this specimen amounts to: therapeutic diphenylcyclopropenone sensitization with weekly scalp DPC. The library was produced with RACE. Instrument on record: NextSeq 500. Starting from the raw public reads, TCRdb applied fastp trimming at Q25, assembled clones with MiXCR and retained in-frame beta chains. Identical CDR3 protein sequences are pooled into one entry, listed with their most common genes and DNA. Recorded for this sample are around 120,000 distinct CDR3 sequences; around an eighth of them occurred a single time. Of the sample, around 2.8% is held by the ten largest clones. The sample here was whole blood, taken in connection with sensitization to the hapten diphenylcyclopropenone (DPC). Receptor source: a woman aged 18-30 years with alopecia areata. Some clones in this sample may be carry-over from other donors' samples.

This clonotype was seen a few times. The chain employs TRBV5-1 and TRBJ2-1; perhaps TRBD1 as D (5 bases). V was cut by 4 bases and J by 8 bases, with 10 bases left in between. This CDR3 has 12 residues. From germline, CDR1 is SGHRS and CDR2 YFSETQ. This CDR3 is CASSRTWDEQFF. CDR3 bases: TGCGCCAGCAGCCGGACATGGGATGAGCAGTTCTTC.

This chain uses TRBV15 with TRBJ2-7, with a possible D match to TRBD1 (6 bases). The CDR3 sequence is 14 residues long. V lost 0 bases and J lost 4, with 10 bases in between. Germline values: CDR1 LNHNV, CDR2 YYDKDF (reference sequence). The CDR3 DNA reads TGTGCCACCAGCAGAGACCAGGGGCCGTACGAGCAGTACTTC. This sequence encodes CATSRDQGPYEQYF.

V usage is TRBV18 and J usage is TRBJ2-2; a possible D gene is TRBD1 (6 bases). The V end lost 6 bases, the J end lost 0 bases, and 8 bases lay between the germline ends. The CDR3 loop spans 14 amino acids. Germline CDR1 and CDR2: KGHSH and LQKENI. The CDR3 DNA is TGTGCCAGCTCGGGGACACCGAACACCGGGGAGCTGTTTTTT. The encoded protein is CASSGTPNTGELFF.

In this sample, this clonotype turned up a few times. The chain has TRBV6-2 or TRBV6-3 and TRBJ2-7; the D gene is possibly TRBD2 (6 bases). Trimming took off 5 bases at V and 6 bases at J, with 8 bases between the two ends. This CDR3 contains 11 residues. CDR1 MNHEY and CDR2 SVGEGT come from the germline V gene. CDR3 amino acids: CASSGGIEQYF. CDR3 sequence (DNA): TGTGCCAGCAGTGGAGGGATCGAGCAGTACTTC.

The chain couples TRBV4-3 to TRBJ2-3; no clear D gene. The CDR3 is 13 residues long. V lost 3 bases and J lost 6, with 10 bases in between. Germline CDR1 LGHNA, CDR2 YSLEER. CDR3 loop: CASSQPPLDTQYF. The CDR3, as DNA: TGCGCCAGCAGCCAGCCGCCCCTGGATACGCAGTATTTT.

The table lists this clonotype with many counts. J is TRBJ2-1 and V is TRBV6-2 or TRBV6-3; D unresolved. Looked up from germline, CDR1 is MNHEY and CDR2 is SVGEGT. CDR3 length: 11 amino acids. Trimming cost V 2 bases and J 7 bases, with 3 bases left between them. For the CDR3, the DNA is TGTGCCAGCAGTTACGGTAATGAGCAGTTCTTC. Encoded protein: CASSYGNEQFF.

About this clonotype: A read error is likely, as this CDR3 ends without the conserved phenylalanine or tryptophan. The chain links TRBV20-1 to TRBJ2-7, with D possibly matching TRBD2 (6 bases). V was shortened by 3 bases and J by 3 bases, with 12 bases between the two germline ends. Germline assignment: CDR1 DFQATT and CDR2 SNEGSKA (reference sequence). CDR3 length equals 13 residues. CDR3: CSARPSVNYEQYS. In DNA form, the CDR3 reads TGCAGTGCTAGGCCTAGCGTTAACTACGAGCAGTACTCC.

V is TRBV10-2 and J is TRBJ1-2, with TRBD1 identical over 9 bases. Germline trimming cut 8 bases from V and 0 bases from J; bases unmatched to any gene: 7. Germline lookup yields CDR1 WSHSY and CDR2 SAAADI. The CDR3 consists of 15 residues. DNA of the CDR3: TGCGCCAGCCGGACAGGGGCGATGGCTAACTATGGCTACACCTTC. Encoded protein: CASRTGAMANYGYTF.

This clonotype was recorded many times. The rearrangement uses TRBV20-1 and TRBJ1-2, with D uncertain. CDR3 length: 15 residues. The V end lost 5 bases, the J end lost 0 bases, and 16 bases lay between the germline ends. In germline, CDR1 is DFQATT, CDR2 SNEGSKA (reference sequence). CDR3 nucleotide sequence: TGCAGTGCTCTAGAGAGGCAAGAAGCTAACTATGGCTACACCTTC. Its translation: CSALERQEANYGYTF.

The chain combines TRBV9 with TRBJ1-4; 10 bases align to TRBD1. After removal of 3 bases from V and 8 bases from J, the junction contained 7 bases not matched to a gene. This CDR3 spans 15 amino acids. The germline CDR1 and CDR2 sequences are SGDLS and YYNGEE. DNA of the CDR3: TGTGCCAGCAGCGCGGGGGACAGGGGAGGCGAAAAACTGTTTTTT. This sequence encodes CASSAGDRGGEKLFF.

Many counts were recorded for this clonotype. The rearrangement uses TRBV7-3 and TRBJ2-3; possible D gene TRBD2, 5 bases. V was trimmed by 6 bases and J by 1 base, leaving 8 bases between them. Germline V CDR1 and CDR2: SGHTA, FQGTGA. The CDR3 sequence is 13 residues long. The CDR3 protein is CASRSRGTDTQYF. CDR3 DNA: TGTGCCAGCAGGTCGAGGGGCACAGATACGCAGTATTTT.

Comment on this clonotype: This may stem from a read error, because a much larger clone lies one nucleotide away. The CDR3 region is CSVGTWNTYEQYF. The CDR3, as DNA: TGCAGCGTCGGGACGTGGAATACCTACGAGCAGTACTTC. This rearrangement joins TRBV29-1 to TRBJ2-7; tentatively, D is TRBD1 or TRBD2 (5 bases each). Looked up from germline, CDR1 is SQVTM and CDR2 is ANQGSEA. The CDR3 covers 13 residues. V was shortened by 6 bases and J by 2 bases, with 14 bases between the two germline ends.

This clonotype was recorded a few times. V gene TRBV5-1 combines with J gene TRBJ2-5; 11 nucleotides match TRBD2. With V trimmed by 4 bases and J by 0 bases, 5 bases remained unmatched. CDR3 size: 16 residues. The V gene's germline CDR1 is SGHRS and CDR2 YFSETQ. The CDR3 protein is CASSDPLAGDQETQYF. The CDR3 DNA follows: TGCGCCAGCAGCGATCCACTAGCGGGGGACCAAGAGACCCAGTACTTC.

CDR3 bases: TGTGCCAGCAGCCAGGGGGCTAGCACAGATACGCAGTATTTT. Amino acids: CASSQGASTDTQYF. The genes are TRBV11-3 and TRBJ2-3; 8 positions agree with TRBD1. The germline V gene encodes CDR1 SGHNT and CDR2 YENEEA. Losses at the gene ends were 5 bases for V and 0 bases for J; bases not matched to a gene: 1. The CDR3 is 14 amino acids. Full variable domain (missing parts from reference TRBV11-3 and TRBJ2-3): EAGVVQSPRYKIIEKKQPVAFWCNPISGHNTLYWYLQNLGQGPELLIRYENEEAVDDSQLPKDRFSAERLKGVDSTLKIQPAELGDSAVYLCASSQGASTDTQYFGPGTRLTVL.

The V call is TRBV18, the J call TRBJ2-3; no reliable D call. Trimming took off 3 bases at V and 6 bases at J, with 16 bases between the two ends. The CDR3 runs 15 residues. Germline assignment: CDR1 KGHSH and CDR2 LQKENI. As DNA, the CDR3 is TGTGCCAGCTCACCGAGCCAAGGGCCCTGGGATACGCAGTATTTT. Encoded protein: CASSPSQGPWDTQYF.

The chain is built from TRBV20-1 and TRBJ2-2, with TRBD2 as a possible D gene (6 bases). The CDR3 consists of 14 residues. V dropped 3 bases and J dropped 5 bases, with 13 bases sitting between them. Looked up from germline, CDR1 is DFQATT and CDR2 is SNEGSKA (reference sequence). In nucleotides, the CDR3 is TGCAGTGCTAGGAGCAGGCGGGGAACCGGGGAGCTGTTTTTT. Translating gives CSARSRRGTGELFF.

This clonotype was seen only a few times. The chain has TRBV9 and TRBJ2-2; no clear D. Trimming stripped 0 bases from V and 6 bases from J, with 9 bases between. Germline assignment: CDR1 SGDLS and CDR2 YYNGEE. The CDR3 consists of 14 residues. The CDR3 sequence is CASSVATGSGELFF. The CDR3 coding sequence is TGTGCCAGCAGCGTAGCTACGGGCTCCGGGGAGCTGTTTTTT. Full variable domain (remainder filled in from reference TRBV9 and TRBJ2-2): DSGVTQTPKHLITATGQRVTLRCSPRSGDLSVYWYQQSLDQGLQFLIQYYNGEERAKGNILERFSAQQFPDLHSELNLSSLELGDSALYFCASSVATGSGELFFGEGSRLTVL.

The V and J genes are TRBV5-1 and TRBJ1-6; D is ambiguous. The CDR3 has 13 residues. Per the germline V gene, CDR1 is SGHRS and CDR2 is YFSETQ. V lost 0 bases to trimming and J lost 7 bases, with 5 bases between them. The chain's CDR3 is CASSLVQNSPLHF. CDR3 coding DNA: TGCGCCAGCAGCTTGGTACAGAATTCACCCCTCCACTTT. Filled out from reference TRBV5-1 and TRBJ1-6, the complete variable domain reads KAGVTQTPRYLIKTRGQQVTLSCSPISGHRSVSWYQQTPGQGLQFLFEYFSETQRNKGNFPGRFSGRQFSNSRSEMNVSTLELGDSALYLCASSLVQNSPLHFGNGTRLTVT.

V usage is TRBV5-4 and J usage is TRBJ1-4, with D uncertain. This CDR3 has 18 amino acids. Trimming stripped 4 bases from V and 0 bases from J, with 19 bases between. The germline V gene encodes CDR1 SGHNT and CDR2 YYREEE (reference sequence). The CDR3 sequence: CASSRGSPRQATNEKLFF. CDR3 DNA sequence: TGTGCCAGCAGCAGAGGGTCCCCTCGACAAGCAACTAATGAAAAACTGTTTTTT.

This rearrangement joins TRBV7-9 to TRBJ1-2; TRBD1 matches at 7 bases. V shed 4 bases and J 5 bases; nucleotides not matched to a gene: 7. This CDR3 has 14 residues. In germline, CDR1 is SEHNR, CDR2 FQNEAQ (reference sequence). The CDR3 spells CASSSAGTVYGYTF. CDR3 coding DNA: TGTGCCAGCAGCTCCGCCGGGACAGTTTATGGCTACACCTTC.

This clonotype was recorded a few times. V is TRBV20-1 and J is TRBJ1-1, with 9 nucleotides matching TRBD1. From germline, CDR1 is DFQATT and CDR2 SNEGSKA (reference sequence). With 0 bases clipped from V and 4 bases from J, the junction kept 24 bases outside the gene matches. The CDR3 runs 21 residues. The DNA for the CDR3 is TGCAGTGCTAGAGATACGCGGGACAGGGCTTACCTGCGACCCCTAGGCACTGAAGCTTTCTTT. Protein product: CSARDTRDRAYLRPLGTEAFF.